These 18 T cell receptor beta chains were all obtained from the same sample, sequenced in a study of PD-1 blockade in classical Hodgkin lymphoma. TCRdb's table, derived via immunoSEQ multiplex PCR, lists solely in-frame clones and lacks some. There are some 28,000 clones in the sample; roughly nine tenths occur only once, and about 3.8% lies in the top ten. Noted time point: newly diagnosed, previously untreated cHL patient sample. The sample consisted of peripheral blood mononuclear cells (PBMCs). Receptor source: a human donor with classical Hodgkin lymphoma.

This clone has only one observation. The chain combines TRBV6-4 with TRBJ2-3; D is possibly TRBD1 (7 bases). V shed 5 bases and J shed 4 bases, with 22 bases lying between them. In germline, CDR1 is MRHNA, CDR2 SNTAGT. The CDR3 spans 17 residues. CDR3 sequence reads: CASSYGGPTGQADTQYF. CDR3 nucleotides: TGTGCCAGCAGTTACGGGGGCCCGACAGGGCAAGCAGATACGCAGTATTTT.

This clone was seen a handful of times. The genes are TRBV6-5 and TRBJ2-7, with D unresolved. The germline V gene encodes CDR1 MNHEY and CDR2 SVGAGI. The CDR3 has 13 amino acids. V was shortened by 9 bases and J by 7 bases, with 19 bases between the two germline ends. CDR3 residues: CASMQRVFGEQYF. Here the CDR3 DNA reads TGTGCCAGTATGCAACGGGTCTTTGGAGAGCAGTACTTC.

The V call is TRBV11-1, the J call TRBJ2-7, with D tentatively TRBD1 or TRBD2 (6 bases each). The germline gives CDR1 SGHAT, CDR2 FQDESV (reference sequence). The germline V and J ends were trimmed by 10 bases and 4 bases, with 17 bases remaining between them. The CDR3 totals 13 residues. For the CDR3, the DNA is TGTGCCACCGCGCCACAGGGACTTTACGAGCAGTACTTC. Protein sequence: CATAPQGLYEQYF.

This chain's CDR3 is CSVGDFSYEQYF. CDR3 bases: TGCAGCGTTGGGGACTTCTCCTACGAGCAGTACTTC. The V and J genes are TRBV29-1 and TRBJ2-7; D may be TRBD2 (6 bases). Trimming left V 4 bases short and J 0 bases short, with 7 bases between. CDR3 length: 12 amino acids. Germline V gene lookup returns CDR1 SQVTM and CDR2 ANQGSEA.

V and J are TRBV5-1 and TRBJ2-2; TRBD1 is a possible D gene (5 bases). The CDR3 runs to 16 residues. V shed 4 bases and J shed 3 bases, with 16 bases lying between them. Germline V gene data show CDR1 as SGHRS and CDR2 as YFSETQ. CDR3 bases: TGCGCCAGCAGCATGGAGTCCAGGGCGGACACCGGGGAGCTGTTTTTT. It specifies CASSMESRADTGELFF. The whole variable domain, remainder taken from reference TRBV5-1 and TRBJ2-2, is KAGVTQTPRYLIKTRGQQVTLSCSPISGHRSVSWYQQTPGQGLQFLFEYFSETQRNKGNFPGRFSGRQFSNSRSEMNVSTLELGDSALYLCASSMESRADTGELFFGEGSRLTVL.

The rearrangement links TRBV27 to TRBJ2-3; 7 nucleotides agree with TRBD2. This CDR3 spans 18 amino acids. J was trimmed by 4 bases and V by 0 bases; bases with no gene match: 13. CDR1 and CDR2 (germline): MNHEY, SMNVEV (reference sequence). The CDR3 reads CASSLSKGAGVSADTQYF. The CDR3 nucleotides are TGTGCCAGCAGTTTATCGAAAGGCGCGGGGGTCAGTGCAGATACGCAGTATTTT.

This clone came up a few times. The chain employs TRBV10-1 and TRBJ1-3; D might be TRBD1 (6 bases). Germline V CDR1 and CDR2: WNHNN, SYGVQD (reference sequence). V was pared by 6 bases and J by 4 bases, with 10 bases between. The CDR3 is 13 amino acids. CDR3: CASSEGQGNTIYF. As DNA, the CDR3 is TGCGCCAGCAGCGAAGGACAGGGAAACACCATATATTTT.

This chain uses TRBV6-5 with TRBJ1-4, with D maybe TRBD1 (6 bases). CDR1 is MNHEY and CDR2 is SVGAGI in the germline V gene. The ends were cut back, 4 bases at V and 0 bases at J, with 12 bases in the middle. CDR3 length equals 16 residues. This chain's CDR3 is CASSWGAATTNEKLFF. As DNA, the CDR3 is TGTGCCAGCAGTTGGGGGGCAGCCACAACTAATGAAAAACTGTTTTTT.

The chain couples TRBV21-1 to TRBJ2-3; no DNA check was done on the table's D call, TRBD2. TRBV21-1 is shown as a pseudogene. The CDR3 covers 18 residues. The CDR3 is CASSNEPSGRALADTQYF. CDR3 nucleotide sequence: TGTGCCAGCAGCAACGAACCTAGCGGGAGGGCCCTCGCAGATACGCAGTATTTT.

The chain is built from TRBV29-1 and TRBJ2-5, with TRBD2 identical over 7 bases. The V gene end was trimmed by 7 bases and the J gene end by 2 bases; junction bases not matched to a gene: 19. The germline V gene has CDR1 SQVTM and CDR2 ANQGSEA. The CDR3 has 17 residues. CDR3 loop: CSAEWLAVSPPQETQYF. The CDR3 DNA reads TGCAGCGCCGAGTGGCTAGCGGTAAGTCCGCCTCAAGAGACCCAGTACTTC.

The rearrangement uses TRBV28 and TRBJ1-2; D unclear. Germline CDR1 MDHEN, CDR2 SYDVKM. Trimming stripped 5 bases from V and 4 bases from J, with 5 bases between. The CDR3 is 11 amino acids. The CDR3 protein is CASSPGYGYTF. The CDR3, as DNA: TGTGCCAGCAGTCCAGGCTATGGCTACACCTTC.

This clone was recorded a few times. The chain combines TRBV2 with TRBJ1-1; 8 bases are a match to TRBD1. Germline V gives CDR1 SNHLY, CDR2 FYNNEI. The CDR3 length is 14 residues. The V and J ends lost 1 base and 5 bases, in that order; junction bases with no gene match: 3. CDR3 coding DNA: TGTGCCAGCAGTGAAGGGACAGGGAGAACTGAAGCTTTCTTT. This encodes CASSEGTGRTEAFF. The variable domain in full, with the rest retrieved from reference TRBV2 and TRBJ1-1, is EPEVTQTPSHQVTQMGQEVILRCVPISNHLYFYWYRQILGQKVEFLVSFYNNEISEKSEIFDDQFSVERPDGSNFTLKIRSTKLEDSAMYFCASSEGTGRTEAFFGQGTRLTVV.

The CDR3 sequence is CASSDAGTSAYNEQFF. As DNA, the CDR3 is TGTGCCAGCAGTGACGCCGGGACTAGCGCCTACAATGAGCAGTTCTTC. The V gene is TRBV28, the J gene TRBJ2-1, with TRBD2 identical over 10 bases. The CDR3 length is 16 residues. Losses at the gene ends were 5 bases for V and 2 bases for J; bases not matched to a gene: 6. Germline CDR1 is MDHEN and CDR2 is SYDVKM. The variable domain in full, with the rest retrieved from reference TRBV28 and TRBJ2-1, is DVKVTQSSRYLVKRTGEKVFLECVQDMDHENMFWYRQDPGLGLRLIYFSYDVKMKEKGDIPEGYSVSREKKERFSLILESASTNQTSMYLCASSDAGTSAYNEQFFGPGTRLTVL.

This clone was observed a handful of times. The chain couples TRBV7-2 to TRBJ2-7; 7 nucleotides align to TRBD2. The CDR3 is 15 residues long. In germline, CDR1 is SGHTA, CDR2 FQGNSA. J was trimmed by 3 bases and V by 6 bases; bases with no gene match: 11. The CDR3 DNA sequence: TGTGCCAGCAGGGGGGGGAGCGGGACCCTCTACGAGCAGTACTTC. Protein: CASRGGSGTLYEQYF.

The chain employs TRBV5-8 and TRBJ2-7; D gene unclear. Trimming stripped 1 base from V and 3 bases from J, with 5 bases between. Germline V lookup: CDR1 SGHTS, CDR2 YDEGEE. The CDR3 loop spans 12 amino acids. The CDR3 DNA reads TGTGCCAGCAGCTTGCGTGTCTACGAGCAGTACTTC. Its translation is CASSLRVYEQYF.

The CDR3 DNA reads as TGTGCCAGCAGCCAGGGGCGGGCAACAGATACGCAGTATTTT. It specifies CASSQGRATDTQYF. The rearrangement uses TRBV11-3 and TRBJ2-3, with a weak D call TRBD1 (6 bases). Germline CDR1 reads SGHNT; CDR2 reads YENEEA. The CDR3 spans 14 residues. V was pared by 5 bases and J by 3 bases, with 12 bases between.

The chain has TRBV30 and TRBJ2-7, with D possibly matching TRBD1 (6 bases). Germline V gene lookup returns CDR1 GTSNPN and CDR2 SVGIG (reference sequence). Trimming removed 3 bases at V and 0 bases at J, with 12 bases between. The CDR3 covers 14 residues. CDR3 in DNA: TGTGCCTGGAGCCGGGACACCTACTCCTACGAGCAGTACTTC. Protein product: CAWSRDTYSYEQYF.

This chain connects TRBV2 to TRBJ2-2, with D perhaps matching TRBD1 or TRBD2 (5 bases each). Trimming shortened V by 6 bases and J by 3 bases, and 20 bases separated the two germline ends. The germline gives CDR1 SNHLY, CDR2 FYNNEI. The CDR3 sequence is 17 residues long. The DNA for the CDR3 is TGTGCCAGCAGGGGGGACCGTAGGACTGGCTACACCGGGGAGCTGTTTTTT. Its translation is CASRGDRRTGYTGELFF. Using reference TRBV2 and TRBJ2-2 for the parts outside the CDR3, the full variable domain is EPEVTQTPSHQVTQMGQEVILRCVPISNHLYFYWYRQILGQKVEFLVSFYNNEISEKSEIFDDQFSVERPDGSNFTLKIRSTKLEDSAMYFCASRGDRRTGYTGELFFGEGSRLTVL.